The source of this T cell receptor (beta chain) is a study of beta chain features in type 1 diabetes. Points from the study as a whole: Researchers report that Type 1 diabetes patients had moderately but significantly shorter TCRB CDR3s across all four CD4+ subsets. More deletions and fewer insertions at VDJ junctions were found in patients with type 1 diabetes.

The CDR3 spans 16 residues. The ends were cut back, 6 bases at V and 1 base at J, with 15 bases in the middle. Germline V gene data show CDR1 as SEHNR and CDR2 as FQNEAQ (reference sequence). There are a few counts of this clone. Its matching antigen is unknown. Investigators reverse transcribed all isolated RNA, so they sequenced expressed TCRB transcripts. TCRdb keeps only in-frame clones here, not all; method: immunoSEQ multiplex PCR. The sample holds about 710,000 clones, roughly 13% seen once. This chain links TRBV7-9 with TRBJ2-2; D is unclear. Input material: naive CD4+ T cells from blood. The clonotype originates from a man aged 18-30 years with type 1 diabetes. The CDR3 is CASSFGFRQNTGELFF. In DNA form, the CDR3 reads TGTGCCAGCAGTTTCGGGTTCCGGCAGAACACCGGGGAGCTGTTTTTT.